This entry is about one T cell receptor beta chain. The sample belongs to a study of shared clonotypes between healthy human individuals. Germline-derived CDR1 and CDR2 are SGHVS and FQNEAQ. The CDR3 totals 12 residues. V dropped 3 bases and J dropped 5 bases, with 7 bases sitting between them. It was around 180 ng DNA, 33,000 or so T cell genomes, that sorted-subset replicate PCRs used. The assay was immunoSEQ multiplex PCR, and TCRdb's table has in-frame clones only and misses some. Of over 2 million clones listed, 85% to 95% are singletons. The chain uses TRBV7-8 and TRBJ1-2, with D hard to call. The sequencing input was naive CD4+ T cells from PBMCs. Subset given: CD45RA+ positively selected. The source of this sequence is a man aged 18 to 30 in good health. Some clones in this sample may be carry-over from other donors' samples. CDR3 protein: CASSFSLYGYTF. The CDR3 region has the DNA TGTGCCAGCAGCTTCAGCCTTTATGGCTACACCTTC.